A single sample is the source of the 21 T cell receptor beta chains below, sequenced in a study of spatial heterogeneity in lung cancer. TCRdb reprocessed the 5' RACE reads via MiXCR and lists one record per CDR3 protein. The sample lists tens of thousands of distinct CDR3 sequences, roughly a tenth occurring once. Time point specified: blood at routine non-recurrence follow-up after resection. Material: PBMCs, obtained at follow-up. The receptors here all came from a female donor with early-stage non-small cell lung cancer.

This clonotype occurred many times. The chain uses TRBV28 and TRBJ2-7, with 7 bases that match TRBD1. The V segment lost 3 bases and the J segment 6 bases; nucleotides outside the gene matches: 2. The V gene's germline CDR1 is MDHEN and CDR2 SYDVKM. This CDR3 has 12 amino acids. The CDR3 nucleotides read TGTGCCAGCAGTTTTACAGGGGTCGAGCAGTACTTC. Translation: CASSFTGVEQYF.

The V and J genes are TRBV7-2 and TRBJ2-5, with 9 positions matching TRBD2. The CDR3 totals 14 residues. Germline V gene lookup returns CDR1 SGHTA and CDR2 FQGNSA. The ends lost 5 bases at V and 10 bases at J; junction bases unmatched: 11. The DNA of the CDR3 is TGTACCAGCAGCCAAGGGCGGGCTAGCGGGGACCAGTACTTC. Amino acids: CTSSQGRASGDQYF.

This clonotype has ten or more counts. The chain links TRBV9 to TRBJ2-1; D is uncertain. Between the trimmed V and J ends, which lost 0 bases and 8 bases, there was a span of 6 bases. Germline assignment: CDR1 SGDLS and CDR2 YYNGEE. The CDR3 contains 12 residues. The CDR3, as DNA: TGTGCCAGCAGCGTAGTTAACCATGAGCAGTTCTTC. The encoded protein is CASSVVNHEQFF.

This clonotype occurred many times. The V call is TRBV20-1, the J call TRBJ2-1; D uncertain. Germline-derived CDR1 and CDR2 are DFQATT and SNEGSKA (reference sequence). The CDR3 loop spans 11 amino acids. Trimming removed 6 bases at V and 14 bases at J, with 17 bases between. CDR3 nucleotides: TGCAGTGCCCCGCTAGGGCCGGGTGAGTTCTTC. Its protein product is CSAPLGPGEFF.

This clonotype has only a few counts. The V call is TRBV7-2, the J call TRBJ1-2; D is possibly TRBD1 (5 bases). The CDR3 has 15 residues. Trimming cost V 5 bases and J 8 bases, with 21 bases left between them. Germline V lookup: CDR1 SGHTA, CDR2 FQGNSA. CDR3 sequence reads: CASSPGTPHWRGYTF. DNA of the CDR3: TGTGCCAGCAGCCCGGGGACTCCGCACTGGAGGGGCTACACCTTC.

This clonotype came up many times. The genes are TRBV7-9 and TRBJ2-1; 7 bases are a match to TRBD1. V lost 5 bases, J lost 12 bases, and 10 bases stayed unmatched. The CDR3 totals 13 residues. CDR1 SEHNR and CDR2 FQNEAQ come from the germline V gene (reference sequence). In DNA form, the CDR3 reads TGTGCCAGCAGCGTTACAGGGGCCCTGTGGCAGTTCTTC. Translating it yields CASSVTGALWQFF. The full variable domain, its missing parts supplied by reference TRBV7-9 and TRBJ2-1, is DTGVSQNPRHKITKRGQNVTFRCDPISEHNRLYWYRQTLGQGPEFLTYFQNEAQLEKSRLLSDRFSAERPKGSFSTLEIQRTEQGDSAMYLCASSVTGALWQFFGPGTRLTVL.

This clonotype has a handful of counts. This chain connects TRBV6-6 to TRBJ1-6, with 7 bases identical to TRBD1. The trim removed 7 bases at V and 5 bases at J, leaving 8 bases unmatched. The length of the CDR3 is 15 residues. The germline gives CDR1 MNHNY, CDR2 SVGAGI (reference sequence). The CDR3 sequence: CASITGTANNSPLHF. Here the CDR3 DNA reads TGTGCCAGCATAACCGGGACAGCAAATAATTCACCCCTCCACTTT.

V and J are TRBV5-4 and TRBJ2-3; D uncertain. The germline V gene has CDR1 SGHNT and CDR2 YYREEE (reference sequence). Trimming removed 4 bases at V and 0 bases at J, with 12 bases between. This CDR3 spans 15 amino acids. CDR3 sequence: CASSRVGPSTDTQYF. The DNA for the CDR3 is TGTGCCAGCAGCCGAGTAGGGCCTAGCACAGATACGCAGTATTTT.

The chain uses TRBV2 and TRBJ2-3, with D perhaps matching TRBD1 or TRBD2 (5 bases each). The CDR3 has 16 amino acids. Looked up from germline, CDR1 is SNHLY and CDR2 is FYNNEI. Trimming removed 7 bases at V and 4 bases at J, with 21 bases between. CDR3 nucleotides: TGTGCCAGCACATCCGAGGGGAAGACGTGGCCAGATACGCAGTATTTT. It translates to CASTSEGKTWPDTQYF.

This clonotype came up a few times. The chain carries TRBV7-2 and TRBJ1-3; D remains ambiguous. This CDR3 region has 14 residues. Trimming removed 5 bases from V and 0 bases from J, with 8 bases in between. Germline-derived CDR1 and CDR2 are SGHTA and FQGNSA. Here the CDR3 DNA reads TGTGCCAGCAGCCCGATAGGCTCTGGAAACACCATATATTTT. It encodes CASSPIGSGNTIYF.

This clonotype was counted ten times or more. This rearrangement joins TRBV11-2 to TRBJ2-1; D may be TRBD1 or TRBD2 (5 bases each). The V end lost 3 bases, the J end lost 1 base, and 16 bases lay between the germline ends. Germline CDR1 and CDR2: SGHAT and FQNNGV. The CDR3 is 17 amino acids. The CDR3 spells CASSFLQGEMSYNEQFF. CDR3 coding DNA: TGTGCCAGCAGCTTCCTACAAGGGGAGATGTCCTACAATGAGCAGTTCTTC.

The CDR3: CASSDPGGDIQETQYF. The CDR3 DNA reads as TGTGCCAGCAGTGATCCCGGGGGGGACATCCAAGAGACCCAGTACTTC. The chain joins TRBV25-1 to TRBJ2-5; 8 bases are shared with TRBD2. Germline-derived CDR1 and CDR2 are MGHDK and SYGVNS. The CDR3 is 16 amino acids. The J segment lost 1 base and the V segment lost 3 bases, leaving 7 bases of the junction unmatched.

V gene TRBV5-5 combines with J gene TRBJ2-7; TRBD1 might be the D (6 bases). V was clipped by 7 bases and J by 1 base, with 12 bases between them. Per the germline V gene, CDR1 is SGHKS and CDR2 is YYEKEE (reference sequence). The CDR3 runs 13 residues. This chain's CDR3 is CASGYRESYEQYF. The CDR3 DNA is TGTGCCAGCGGATACAGGGAGTCCTACGAGCAGTACTTC. The full variable domain, completed using reference TRBV5-5 and TRBJ2-7, is DAGVTQSPTHLIKTRGQQVTLRCSPISGHKSVSWYQQVLGQGPQFIFQYYEKEERGRGNFPDRFSARQFPNYSSELNVNALLLGDSALYLCASGYRESYEQYFGPGTRLTVT.

This clonotype turned up a few times. The rearrangement uses TRBV7-2 and TRBJ1-2; 10 bases agree with TRBD1. Germline V CDR1 and CDR2: SGHTA, FQGNSA. The CDR3 is 14 residues long. J gave up 8 bases and V 0 bases, and 3 bases lay outside the gene matches. CDR3 nucleotides: TGTGCCAGCAGCTTAGCCGGGACAGGGGTAGGCTACACCTTC. Its protein is CASSLAGTGVGYTF.

In its sample, this clonotype was seen many times. This chain joins TRBV6-5 and TRBJ1-5, with D tentatively TRBD1 (6 bases). The CDR3 runs 14 residues. From germline, CDR1 is MNHEY and CDR2 SVGAGI. V shed 2 bases and J shed 4 bases, with 9 bases lying between them. CDR3 in amino acids: CASSYRQDNQPQHF. In nucleotides, the CDR3 is TGTGCCAGCAGTTACCGACAGGATAATCAGCCCCAGCATTTT.

This clonotype was seen many times. The chain has TRBV7-9 and TRBJ2-5; D might be TRBD2 (7 bases). Germline CDR1 reads SEHNR; CDR2 reads FQNEAQ (reference sequence). This CDR3 has 12 amino acids. Trimming pared 8 bases from V and 5 bases from J, leaving 12 bases between. This CDR3 is CASGGGLETQYF. The CDR3 DNA follows: TGTGCCAGCGGGGGGGGCTTGGAGACCCAGTACTTC.

The table lists this clonotype with a few counts. The chain has TRBV29-1 and TRBJ2-7, with 10 bases aligning to TRBD2. CDR3 size: 13 residues. Germline V gene lookup returns CDR1 SQVTM and CDR2 ANQGSEA. J gave up 5 bases and V 4 bases, and 5 bases lay outside the gene matches. Here the CDR3 reads CSVGSGGSDEQYF. CDR3 nucleotides: TGCAGCGTTGGTAGCGGGGGGTCGGACGAGCAGTACTTC.

The table lists this clonotype with a count of one. This clone may be a read error of a much larger clone one base away. This rearrangement joins TRBV20-1 to TRBJ2-7; 8 nucleotides match TRBD1. The CDR3 extends over 15 amino acids. CDR1 DFQATT and CDR2 SNEGSKA come from the germline V gene (reference sequence). CDR3 region: CGARDIQGATYEQYF. The CDR3 nucleotides are TGCGGTGCTAGAGATATCCAGGGGGCAACCTACGAGCAGTACTTC.

This clonotype has just a few counts. This CDR3 reads CASSFGQGADTQYF. The CDR3 DNA reads TGCGCCAGCAGCTTTGGGCAGGGAGCAGATACGCAGTATTTT. The V and J genes are TRBV5-1 and TRBJ2-3, with D perhaps matching TRBD1 or TRBD2 (5 bases each). The V gene lost 2 bases and the J gene lost 4 bases, with 11 bases spanning the gap. The CDR3 runs to 14 residues. Germline V gives CDR1 SGHRS, CDR2 YFSETQ.

In this sample, this clonotype turned up many times. This sequence joins TRBV6-2 or TRBV6-3 and TRBJ2-7; no firm D call. The germline CDR1 and CDR2 sequences are MNHEY and SVGEGT. This CDR3 comprises 12 residues. V lost 2 bases, J lost 4 bases, and 6 bases lay in between. This CDR3 reads CASSYARYEQYF. The CDR3 DNA follows: TGTGCCAGCAGTTACGCGCGTTACGAGCAGTACTTC.

This clonotype has at least ten counts. The rearrangement joins TRBV9 to TRBJ2-3; no definite D call. CDR3 length: 12 amino acids. CDR1 is SGDLS, CDR2 YYNGEE, per germline. The V end lost 3 bases, the J end lost 3 bases, and 5 bases lay between the germline ends. CDR3 DNA: TGTGCCAGCAGCGCTATTACAGATACGCAGTATTTT. Amino acids: CASSAITDTQYF.